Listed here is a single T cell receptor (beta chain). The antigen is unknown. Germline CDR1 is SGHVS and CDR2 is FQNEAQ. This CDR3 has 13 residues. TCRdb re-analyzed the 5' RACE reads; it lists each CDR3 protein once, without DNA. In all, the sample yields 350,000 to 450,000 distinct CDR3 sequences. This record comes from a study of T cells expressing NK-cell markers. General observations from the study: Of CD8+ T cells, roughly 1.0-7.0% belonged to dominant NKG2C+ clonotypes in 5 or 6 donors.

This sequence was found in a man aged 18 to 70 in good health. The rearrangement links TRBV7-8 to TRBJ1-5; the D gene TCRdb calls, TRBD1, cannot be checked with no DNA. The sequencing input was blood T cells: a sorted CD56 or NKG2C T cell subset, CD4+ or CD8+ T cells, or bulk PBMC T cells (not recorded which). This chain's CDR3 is CASSLVGIQPQHF.